The 25 T cell receptor beta chains below all came from one sample that was sequenced in a study of T cell repertoires in cytomegalovirus infection. The antigens of these receptors remain unknown. TCRdb recomputed calls from the reads with MiXCR, one row per CDR3 protein. The repertoire holds 700,000 to 950,000 distinct CDR3 sequences, with approximately 32% as singletons. Sample: cultured CD8+ T cells from PBMCs, taken from culture after CMV antigen stimulation. These receptors all come from a human donor in good health (CMV status not recorded). Some clones in this sample may be carry-over from other donors' samples.

V usage is TRBV5-4 and J usage is TRBJ2-3; the D gene is possibly TRBD2 (7 bases). This CDR3 spans 13 amino acids. Germline V gives CDR1 SGHNT, CDR2 YYREEE (reference sequence). V lost 10 bases and J 10 bases, leaving 22 bases between the germline ends. Here the CDR3 DNA reads TGTGCCGTCAGAGGGGGGGGCCTTACGCCGCAGTATTTT. Protein product: CAVRGGGLTPQYF.

This rearrangement joins TRBV25-1 to TRBJ2-4, with D possibly being TRBD1 (6 bases). Germline-derived CDR1 and CDR2 are MGHDK and SYGVNS. CDR3 size: 20 residues. The V gene lost 4 bases and the J gene lost 2 bases, with 27 bases spanning the gap. This chain's CDR3 is CASSAVGQGRVGFTKNIQYF. The CDR3 DNA is TGTGCCAGCAGTGCCGTCGGGCAGGGGCGCGTGGGTTTCACCAAAAACATTCAGTACTTC. Variable domain in full (rest from reference TRBV25-1 and TRBJ2-4): EADIYQTPRYLVIGTGKKITLECSQTMGHDKMYWYQQDPGMELHLIHYSYGVNSTEKGDLSSESTVSRIRTEHFPLTLESARPSHTSQYLCASSAVGQGRVGFTKNIQYFGAGTRLSVL.

This chain links TRBV7-3 with TRBJ2-5, with TRBD2 identical over 10 bases. After removal of 5 bases from V and 4 bases from J, the junction contained 7 bases not matched to a gene. This CDR3 has 15 amino acids. Looked up from germline, CDR1 is SGHTA and CDR2 is FQGTGA. CDR3 DNA: TGTGCCAGCAGCCGAAGCGGGGGGGCGCGAGAGACCCAGTACTTC. It specifies CASSRSGGARETQYF.

In its sample, this clonotype was seen a few times. The chain joins TRBV28 to TRBJ1-5, with TRBD1 matching over 7 bases. CDR1 is MDHEN, CDR2 SYDVKM, per germline. The CDR3 length is 16 residues. V shed 4 bases and J 2 bases; nucleotides not matched to a gene: 8. This CDR3 is CASSSPQGIGNQPQHF. CDR3 in DNA: TGTGCCAGCAGTTCCCCACAGGGGATAGGCAATCAGCCCCAGCATTTT.

The count of this clonotype is one. The chain combines TRBV10-2 with TRBJ2-7; 7 positions match TRBD1. Germline V gene data show CDR1 as WSHSY and CDR2 as SAAADI. The V segment lost 4 bases and the J segment 3 bases; nucleotides outside the gene matches: 9. CDR3 length: 15 amino acids. This chain's CDR3 is CASSVTAGTVYEQYV. CDR3 DNA sequence: TGCGCCAGCAGTGTGACAGCCGGGACAGTCTACGAGCAGTACGTC.

The chain employs TRBV6-5 and TRBJ1-1; 7 nucleotides align to TRBD1. In germline, CDR1 is MNHEY, CDR2 SVGAGI. CDR3 size: 13 residues. Trimming took 2 bases from V and 10 from J; bases not matched to a gene: 7. The CDR3 sequence is CASSYEGAGVAFF. In nucleotides, the CDR3 is TGTGCCAGCAGTTACGAGGGGGCGGGGGTAGCTTTCTTT.

This clonotype has just a few counts. The rearrangement joins TRBV4-2 to TRBJ1-2; D is uncertain. The CDR3 is 16 amino acids. Trimming shortened V by 1 base and J by 5 bases, and 17 bases separated the two germline ends. Germline loops: CDR1 LGHNA, CDR2 YNFKEQ. The CDR3: CASSQGQNIREYGYTF. CDR3 nucleotide sequence: TGTGCCAGCAGCCAAGGTCAGAATATCCGAGAGTATGGCTACACCTTC.

Ten or more counts support this clonotype. This rearrangement joins TRBV7-6 to TRBJ2-2, with D unclear. Per the germline V gene, CDR1 is SGHVS and CDR2 is FNYEAQ. This CDR3 has 12 residues. The V end lost 3 bases, the J end lost 5 bases, and 4 bases lay between the germline ends. CDR3 nucleotides: TGTGCCAGCAGCTTCGAGACCGGGGAGCTGTTTTTT. Its translation is CASSFETGELFF.

V and J are TRBV6-6 and TRBJ2-3; 9 nucleotides agree with TRBD2. The ends lost 3 bases at V and 5 bases at J; junction bases unmatched: 6. This CDR3 comprises 15 residues. Germline V gene data show CDR1 as MNHNY and CDR2 as SVGAGI (reference sequence). CDR3 sequence (DNA): TGTGCCAGCAGTTATTTAGCGGGGGCTGTAGATACGCAGTATTTT. Encoded protein: CASSYLAGAVDTQYF.

The gene calls are TRBV20-1 and TRBJ1-2, with no clear D. CDR1 and CDR2 (germline): DFQATT, SNEGSKA (reference sequence). Trimming cost V 5 bases and J 6 bases, with 13 bases left between them. The CDR3 is 12 residues long. The CDR3 here is CSAPRVRDGYTF. The CDR3 coding sequence is TGCAGTGCTCCTCGGGTGAGAGATGGCTACACCTTC.

This clonotype has only a few counts. The rearrangement joins TRBV7-3 to TRBJ1-2; 8 bases are shared with TRBD1. This CDR3 spans 15 amino acids. Trimming removed 4 bases from V and 5 bases from J; junction bases left unmatched: 9. Germline CDR1 is SGHTA and CDR2 is FQGTGA. The CDR3 protein is CASSSFDRGEYGYTF. The CDR3 nucleotides read TGTGCCAGCAGCTCGTTTGACAGGGGCGAGTATGGCTACACCTTC.

This chain joins TRBV19 and TRBJ2-1, with TRBD1 as a possible D gene (6 bases). Germline assignment: CDR1 LNHDA and CDR2 SQIVND (reference sequence). The CDR3 totals 15 residues. Trimming shortened V by 4 bases and J by 0 bases, and 10 bases separated the two germline ends. This CDR3 reads CASSTSDSSYNEQFF. The CDR3 region has the DNA TGTGCCAGTAGTACCTCGGACAGCTCCTACAATGAGCAGTTCTTC.

This chain connects TRBV9 to TRBJ1-2; possible D gene TRBD1, 6 bases. The V and J ends lost 2 bases and 0 bases respectively, with 11 bases between them. The length of the CDR3 is 15 residues. Germline V lookup: CDR1 SGDLS, CDR2 YYNGEE. The CDR3 is CASSVSGAPNYGYTF. The CDR3 bases are TGTGCCAGCAGCGTTTCAGGGGCGCCTAACTATGGCTACACCTTC. Together with reference TRBV9 and TRBJ1-2, the CDR3 gives the full variable domain: DSGVTQTPKHLITATGQRVTLRCSPRSGDLSVYWYQQSLDQGLQFLIQYYNGEERAKGNILERFSAQQFPDLHSELNLSSLELGDSALYFCASSVSGAPNYGYTFGSGTRLTVV.

The chain combines TRBV6-2 or TRBV6-3 with TRBJ2-2; 11 bases are shared with TRBD1. The V gene end was trimmed by 6 bases and the J gene end by 7 bases; junction bases not matched to a gene: 4. The CDR3 is made up of 14 amino acids. CDR1 and CDR2 (germline): MNHEY, SVGEGT. The CDR3 spells CASSWTGGLGELFF. CDR3 DNA: TGTGCCAGCAGCTGGACAGGGGGCCTCGGGGAGCTGTTTTTT.

V usage is TRBV19 and J usage is TRBJ1-5; D remains unclear. The CDR3 length is 15 residues. The germline V gene encodes CDR1 LNHDA and CDR2 SQIVND (reference sequence). The V end lost 1 base, the J end lost 4 bases, and 11 bases lay between the germline ends. The CDR3 spells CASSIARPQNQPQHF. In nucleotides, the CDR3 is TGTGCCAGTAGTATAGCGCGGCCGCAGAATCAGCCCCAGCATTTT.

This sequence joins TRBV14 and TRBJ2-3; the D gene is possibly TRBD2 (5 bases). This CDR3 contains 15 residues. Germline V lookup: CDR1 SGHDN, CDR2 FVKESK. Trimming removed 1 base from V and 0 bases from J, with 8 bases in between. The chain's CDR3 is CASSQATRSTDTQYF. The CDR3 coding sequence is TGTGCCAGCAGCCAAGCCACTAGGAGCACAGATACGCAGTATTTT.

The V call is TRBV10-2, the J call TRBJ2-2; perhaps D is TRBD1 or TRBD2 (5 bases each). V was clipped by 4 bases and J by 6 bases, with 15 bases between them. The CDR3 has 15 residues. CDR1 and CDR2 from the germline V gene are WSHSY and SAAADI. CDR3 sequence: CASSAGTSRSGELFF. CDR3 DNA sequence: TGCGCCAGCAGTGCAGGGACCAGTCGGTCCGGGGAGCTGTTTTTT.

In regard to this clonotype: One end of the junction varies from germline; a read error may be responsible. The gene calls are TRBV27 and TRBJ1-2, with 10 bases fitting TRBD1. The CDR3 extends over 16 amino acids. In germline, CDR1 is MNHEY, CDR2 SMNVEV (reference sequence). The CDR3 loop is CTSSFGTGASSYGYTF. The DNA for the CDR3 is TGTACCAGCAGTTTCGGGACAGGGGCATCGTCGTATGGCTACACCTTC.

The table lists this clonotype with many counts. The chain carries TRBV4-2 and TRBJ1-2; 7 positions agree with TRBD1. Trimming removed 4 bases from V and 1 base from J; junction bases left unmatched: 6. This CDR3 is 15 amino acids long. Germline V gene lookup returns CDR1 LGHNA and CDR2 YNFKEQ. DNA of the CDR3: TGTGCCAGCAGCCCCAGACAGGGCGATAACTATGGCTACACCTTC. This translates into CASSPRQGDNYGYTF.

With regard to this clonotype: Compared with germline, one end of the junction differs, possibly owing to a read error. The rearrangement joins TRBV6-5 to TRBJ2-3, with D uncertain. The CDR3 loop spans 12 amino acids. CDR1 MNHEY and CDR2 SVGAGI come from the germline V gene. The CDR3 here is CASSYGSETQYF. Here the CDR3 DNA reads TGTGCCAGCAGTTACGGGTCAGAAACGCAGTATTTT.

This sequence joins TRBV28 and TRBJ2-3; 12 bases map to TRBD1. With V trimmed by 8 bases and J by 3 bases, 6 bases remained unmatched. CDR1 MDHEN and CDR2 SYDVKM come from the germline V gene. This CDR3 spans 15 amino acids. CDR3 loop: CASGMGQGATDTQYF. CDR3 sequence (DNA): TGTGCCAGCGGTATGGGACAGGGGGCAACAGATACGCAGTATTTT.

This clonotype occurred a few times. The chain links TRBV5-1 to TRBJ1-2; D unresolved. The V end lost 7 bases, the J end lost 0 bases, and 10 bases lay between the germline ends. Germline V gene data show CDR1 as SGHRS and CDR2 as YFSETQ. This CDR3 has 13 residues. In DNA, the CDR3 is TGCGCCAGCGCGGTCTCAGCTAACTATGGCTACACCTTC. It is translated as CASAVSANYGYTF.

This sequence joins TRBV6-2 or TRBV6-3 and TRBJ2-7; D ambiguous. CDR1 and CDR2 (germline): MNHEY, SVGEGT. CDR3 length equals 15 residues. Trimming left V 6 bases short and J 6 bases short, with 21 bases between. Here the CDR3 DNA reads TGTGCCAGCAGCCTTTCCGGGCTCCCGGTGGGCGAGCAGTACGTC. Translation: CASSLSGLPVGEQYV.

The J gene is TRBJ2-7, the V gene TRBV6-2 or TRBV6-3, with 10 bases fitting TRBD2. Trimming cost V 2 bases and J 4 bases; bases outside gene matches: 11. There are 17 residues in the CDR3. Germline V gene lookup returns CDR1 MNHEY and CDR2 SVGEGT. The CDR3 spells CASSYTTSGTSVYEQYV. CDR3 sequence (DNA): TGTGCCAGCAGTTACACTACCTCCGGGACTAGCGTGTACGAGCAGTACGTC.

The V gene is TRBV6-5, the J gene TRBJ2-2; possible D gene TRBD1, 5 bases. Between the trimmed V and J ends, which lost 6 bases and 3 bases, there was a span of 11 bases. The V gene's germline CDR1 is MNHEY and CDR2 SVGAGI. CDR3 size: 14 residues. For the CDR3, the DNA is TGTGCCAGCAGGACAGAGATCCACACCGGGGAGCTGTTTTTT. Amino acid sequence: CASRTEIHTGELFF.